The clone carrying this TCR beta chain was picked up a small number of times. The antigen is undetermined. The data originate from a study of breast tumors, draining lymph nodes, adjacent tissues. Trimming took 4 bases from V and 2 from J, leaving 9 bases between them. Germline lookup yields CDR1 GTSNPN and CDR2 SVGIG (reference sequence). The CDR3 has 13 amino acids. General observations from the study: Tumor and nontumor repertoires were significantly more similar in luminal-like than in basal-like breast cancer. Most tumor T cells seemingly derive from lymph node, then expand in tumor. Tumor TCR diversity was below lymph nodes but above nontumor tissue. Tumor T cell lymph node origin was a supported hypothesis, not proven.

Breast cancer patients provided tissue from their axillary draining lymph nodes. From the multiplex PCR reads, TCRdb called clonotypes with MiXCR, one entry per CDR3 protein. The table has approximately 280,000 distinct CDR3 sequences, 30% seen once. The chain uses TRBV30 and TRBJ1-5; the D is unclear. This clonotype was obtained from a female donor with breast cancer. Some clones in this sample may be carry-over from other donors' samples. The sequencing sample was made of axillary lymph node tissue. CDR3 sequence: CAWTSSGNQPQHF. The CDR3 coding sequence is TGTGCCTGGACCTCTTCCGGCAATCAGCCCCAGCATTTT. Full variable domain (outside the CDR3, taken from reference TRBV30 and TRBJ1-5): SQTIHQWPATLVQPVGSPLSLECTVEGTSNPNLYWYRQAAGRGLQLLFYSVGIGQISSEVPQNLSASRPQDRQFILSSKKLLLSDSGFYLCAWTSSGNQPQHFGDGTRLSIL.